What follows describes a single T cell receptor (beta chain). This clone occurred once. Its antigen has not been determined. No base qualities exist here, and no much larger clone lies one base off it. Whole blood was collected in K2EDTA tubes by collaborating institutions according to the institutions' own protocols. For TCRbeta analysis, collaborator samples were shipped as frozen whole blood, as isolated PBMCs, or as DNA extracted from either sample type. The immunoSEQ Assay, a bias-controlled multiplex PCR, was used to amplify TCRbeta CDR3 regions from genomic DNA. The study's processing was this. Within the assay, amplification of reference gene primers was used to estimate how many nucleated cells each sample contained. To quantify the absolute abundance of each unique TCRbeta CDR3 rearrangement, sequence reads were collapsed and filtered. For each sample, productive Simpson clonality was calculated as the square root of Simpson's diversity index over productive rearrangements. Not all clones reach the TCRdb copy of this immuneACCESS table, which keeps in-frame sequences only. Checked studies attribute under half of the gap to unresolved V genes and leave the rest unexplained. V and J calls and clone size come straight from that table; D and trimming were deduced from the DNA. For this sample there are 130,000 to 150,000 clones; 70% to 90% appear just once. The top ten clones comprise 2.5% to 3% of the sample.

The data are from a study of blood T cell repertoires in COVID-19 (dated by TCRdb to about 2020). At the level of the whole study: Samples from collaborators originated in the United States, Italy and Spain and spanned both the acute and convalescent phases of COVID-19. The material from the prospective study consisted of cDNA or gDNA derived from T cells, B-cell-depleted T cells, or PBMCs. Subjects who had been exposed to COVID-19, were actively infected with it, or had recovered from it provided the deeply sampled blood TCRbeta repertoires that made up the dataset. The repertoires were released in a freely available public database meant as a resource for research on the immune response to SARS-CoV-2. Samples came from the ongoing ImmuneRACE study (first 160 participants) plus 1,254 subjects from 6 global collaborators. A de-identified subject ID, COVID-19 status, age in years and sex were almost always included in the sample metadata. HLA class I and class II types, where available, came from metadata supplied by the sample provider rather than from assay-based typing.

V sheds 1 base and J sheds 0 bases, leaving 13 bases between their ends. Based on the germline V gene (reference sequence), the CDR1 and CDR2 sequences are MNHEY and SMNVEV. Measured from the cysteine to the phenylalanine, the CDR3 is 17 residues long. Only CDR3 DNA remains: 51 bases, in frame from the first base. The study at large found these results: How much clinical and demographic metadata was included differed by source and by participant, and the metadata was provided uncurated.

The material sequenced was peripheral blood. The chain is encoded by TRBV27 joined to TRBJ2-4, with the D gene uncertain. This clonotype was sampled from a woman aged 40 to 50 with active or convalescent COVID-19. Read as DNA, the sequence is TGTGCCAGCAGTTTATTGGGCAGTCGTGTAGCCAAAAACATTCAGTACTTC. This sequence encodes CASSLLGSRVAKNIQYF.